This section outlines one TCR beta chain sequence together with its context. These data belong to a study of T cell changes during pregnancy in multiple sclerosis. V was clipped by 0 bases and J by 14 bases, with 8 bases between them. Germline lookup yields CDR1 MNHEY and CDR2 SVGAGI. The CDR3 consists of 12 residues. Generated by immunoSEQ multiplex PCR, the TCRdb table keeps only in-frame clones and is missing some. The data hold 65,000 to 95,000 clones, with approximately 90% observed a single time. The chain uses TRBV6-5 and TRBJ1-6; a possible D gene is TRBD1 (6 bases). The starting material was peripheral blood, obtained before pregnancy. The source of this sequence is a female donor with multiple sclerosis, enrolled in a pregnancy study. Written as DNA, the CDR3 is TGTGCCAGCAGTTACTCGGGGACAACCCTCCACTTT. Translated: CASSYSGTTLHF.